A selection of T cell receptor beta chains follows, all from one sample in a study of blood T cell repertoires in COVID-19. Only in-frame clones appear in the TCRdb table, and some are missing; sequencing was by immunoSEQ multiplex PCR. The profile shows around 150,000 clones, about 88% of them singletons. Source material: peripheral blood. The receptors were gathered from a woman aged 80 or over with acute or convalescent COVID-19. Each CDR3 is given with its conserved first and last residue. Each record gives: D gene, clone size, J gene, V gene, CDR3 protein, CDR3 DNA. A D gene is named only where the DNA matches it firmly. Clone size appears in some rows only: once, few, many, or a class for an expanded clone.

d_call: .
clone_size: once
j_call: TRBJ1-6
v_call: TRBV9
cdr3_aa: CASSRGTATYNSPLHF
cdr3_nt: TGTGCCAGCAGTAGGGGCACAGCGACATATAATTCACCCCTCCACTTT

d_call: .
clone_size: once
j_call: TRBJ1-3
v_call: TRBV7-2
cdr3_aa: CASSQMAPVSGNTIYF
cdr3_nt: TGTGCCAGCAGCCAGATGGCCCCCGTCTCTGGAAACACCATATATTTT

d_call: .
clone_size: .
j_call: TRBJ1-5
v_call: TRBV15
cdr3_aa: CATSTRQAGQPQHF
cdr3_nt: TGTGCCACCAGCACCCGACAGGCGGGCCAGCCCCAGCATTTT

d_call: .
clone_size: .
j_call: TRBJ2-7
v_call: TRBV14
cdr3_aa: CASSLLGPGGGYEQYF
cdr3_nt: TGTGCCAGCAGCCTGCTTGGCCCCGGCGGTGGCTACGAGCAGTACTTC

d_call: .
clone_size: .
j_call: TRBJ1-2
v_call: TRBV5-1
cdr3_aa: CASSSAGLFYGYTF
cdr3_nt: TGCGCCAGCAGCTCGGCGGGACTCTTCTATGGCTACACCTTC

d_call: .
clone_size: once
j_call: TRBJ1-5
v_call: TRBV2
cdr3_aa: CASSDHLGNQPQHF
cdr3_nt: TGTGCCAGCAGTGACCACCTAGGCAATCAGCCCCAGCATTTT

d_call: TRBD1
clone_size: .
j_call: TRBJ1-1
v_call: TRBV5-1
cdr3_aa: CASIRGPDRDTEAFF
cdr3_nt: TGCGCCAGCATCCGTGGTCCGGACAGGGACACTGAAGCTTTCTTT

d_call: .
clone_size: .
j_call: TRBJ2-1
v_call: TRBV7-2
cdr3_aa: CASSFDRLQFF
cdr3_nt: TGTGCCAGCAGCTTTGACAGGTTGCAGTTCTTC

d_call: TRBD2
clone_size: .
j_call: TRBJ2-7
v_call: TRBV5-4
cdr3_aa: CASSFGLAGRYEQYF
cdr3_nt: TGTGCCAGCAGCTTTGGACTAGCGGGAAGGTACGAGCAGTACTTC

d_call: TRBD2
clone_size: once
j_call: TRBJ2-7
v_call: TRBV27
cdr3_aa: CASSFGREFHEQYF
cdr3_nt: TGTGCCAGCAGTTTCGGGCGGGAGTTCCACGAGCAGTACTTC

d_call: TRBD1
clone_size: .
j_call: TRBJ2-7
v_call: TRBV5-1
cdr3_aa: CASSLEDRGDEQYF
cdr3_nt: TGCGCCAGCAGCTTGGAGGACAGGGGAGACGAGCAGTACTTC

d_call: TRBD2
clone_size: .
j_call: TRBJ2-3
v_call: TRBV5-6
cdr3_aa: CASSSPPGGAQYF
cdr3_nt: TGTGCCAGCAGCTCCCCTCCCGGGGGGGCGCAGTATTTT

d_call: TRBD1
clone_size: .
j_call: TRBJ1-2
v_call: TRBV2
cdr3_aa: CASSPTGGEFYGYTF
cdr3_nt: TGTGCCAGCAGTCCTACAGGGGGCGAGTTTTATGGCTACACCTTC

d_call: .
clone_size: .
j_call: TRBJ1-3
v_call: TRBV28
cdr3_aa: CASSFPGQSSGNTIYF
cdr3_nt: TGTGCCAGCAGTTTCCCCGGACAGTCCTCTGGAAACACCATATATTTT

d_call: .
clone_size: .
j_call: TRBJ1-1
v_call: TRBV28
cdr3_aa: CASSFSFNLNTEAFF
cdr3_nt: TGTGCCAGCAGTTTTTCGTTTAATTTGAACACTGAAGCTTTCTTT

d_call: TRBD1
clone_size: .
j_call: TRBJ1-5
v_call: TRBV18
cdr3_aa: CASSTGAQPQHF
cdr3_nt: TGTGCCAGCTCCACAGGGGCTCAGCCCCAGCATTTT

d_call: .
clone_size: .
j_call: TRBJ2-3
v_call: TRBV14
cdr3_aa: CASSQDRELWATDTQYF
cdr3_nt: TGTGCCAGCAGCCAAGATCGGGAGCTTTGGGCCACAGATACGCAGTATTTT